Below, 32 T cell receptor beta chains from the same sample are listed, as sequenced in a study of cytomegalovirus exposure and HLA in healthy donors. Vbeta (60) and Jbeta (13) primers were used in the PCR. Produced via immunoSEQ multiplex PCR; TCRdb's table is partial and in-frame only. The table has around 100,000 clones, approximately 58% seen once; the top ten hold about 2.2%. Sequencing was carried out using PBMCs. These TCRs come from a woman in her twenties or thirties in good health and CMV-seronegative.

The rearrangement links TRBV5-6 to TRBJ1-1; 7 bases align to TRBD1. This CDR3 contains 15 residues. CDR1 and CDR2 (germline): SGHDT, YYEEEE. V shed 4 bases, J shed 0 bases, and the junction held 6 bases outside the gene matches. The CDR3 nucleotides are TGTGCCAGCAGCAGGGTACAGGGGATGAACACTGAAGCTTTCTTT. As protein: CASSRVQGMNTEAFF.

The V and J genes are TRBV6-1 and TRBJ2-5, with TRBD1 identical over 10 bases. The CDR3 is 15 residues long. The V segment lost 6 bases and the J segment 4 bases; nucleotides outside the gene matches: 8. CDR1 and CDR2 from the germline V gene are MNHNS and SASEGT. In DNA form, the CDR3 reads TGTGCCAGCAGACCCGGACAGGGGGAAGCAGAGACCCAGTACTTC. As protein: CASRPGQGEAETQYF.

This rearrangement joins TRBV20-1 to TRBJ2-7; D is unclear. This CDR3 has 10 amino acids. Germline V CDR1 and CDR2: DFQATT, SNEGSKA (reference sequence). Between the trimmed V and J ends, which lost 5 bases and 7 bases, there was a span of 9 bases. DNA for the CDR3: TGCAGTGCTGTAGCTCAAGAGCAGTACTTC. Its translation is CSAVAQEQYF.

The sample holds a few counts of this clone. V gene TRBV9 combines with J gene TRBJ2-1, with 10 bases matching TRBD2. J lost 0 bases, V lost 3 bases, and 15 bases had no gene match. The length of the CDR3 is 20 residues. From germline, CDR1 is SGDLS and CDR2 YYNGEE. CDR3 sequence: CASSGGLAAPPRGSYNEQFF. In DNA, the CDR3 is TGTGCCAGCAGCGGTGGACTAGCGGCCCCCCCCCGGGGCTCCTACAATGAGCAGTTCTTC.

This chain links TRBV5-1 with TRBJ2-1; 13 nucleotides agree with TRBD2. The V and J ends lost 2 bases and 4 bases, in that order; junction bases with no gene match: 3. Germline CDR1 and CDR2: SGHRS and YFSETQ. CDR3 length: 16 residues. CDR3 region: CASSFGLAGVYNEQFF. As DNA, the CDR3 is TGCGCCAGCAGCTTCGGACTAGCGGGAGTGTACAATGAGCAGTTCTTC.

This clone was seen many times. The chain is built from TRBV6-1 and TRBJ2-1, with 9 bases that match TRBD2. The CDR3 is made up of 17 amino acids. V gave up 0 bases and J gave up 7 bases; unmatched junction bases: 10. Germline V lookup: CDR1 MNHNS, CDR2 SASEGT. Here the CDR3 reads CASSEAGTSGWGNEQFF. The DNA for the CDR3 is TGTGCCAGCAGTGAAGCGGGAACTAGCGGGTGGGGGAATGAGCAGTTCTTC.

The gene calls are TRBV27 and TRBJ2-1; TRBD2 might be the D (6 bases). Between the trimmed V and J ends, which lost 5 bases and 6 bases, there was a span of 14 bases. This CDR3 spans 14 amino acids. Germline CDR1 and CDR2: MNHEY and SMNVEV (reference sequence). The DNA for the CDR3 is TGTGCCAGCAGTCTCGTTGGCGGGGCCAATGAGCAGTTCTTC. Encoded protein: CASSLVGGANEQFF.

V gene TRBV7-9 combines with J gene TRBJ1-2; D is uncertain. The CDR3 has 13 residues. V was cut by 2 bases and J by 7 bases, with 11 bases left in between. Looked up from germline, CDR1 is SEHNR and CDR2 is FQNEAQ (reference sequence). CDR3 sequence reads: CASSLLGRGGYTF. The CDR3 nucleotides read TGTGCCAGCAGCTTATTGGGGAGAGGTGGCTACACCTTC.

This clone was found a few times. V usage is TRBV19 and J usage is TRBJ2-5; D unclear. Trimming took off 5 bases at V and 3 bases at J, with 13 bases between the two ends. The CDR3 consists of 14 residues. Germline lookup yields CDR1 LNHDA and CDR2 SQIVND (reference sequence). The CDR3 sequence is CASSQARWEETQYF. DNA of the CDR3: TGTGCCAGTAGTCAGGCCCGTTGGGAAGAGACCCAGTACTTC.

This clone is a singleton in its sample. The chain's CDR3 is CASSLGEGDTQYF. As DNA, the CDR3 is TGTGCCAGCAGCTTGGGTGAGGGAGATACGCAGTATTTT. The chain is built from TRBV11-3 and TRBJ2-3; D is possibly TRBD2 (5 bases). Germline CDR1 reads SGHNT; CDR2 reads YENEEA. V lost 3 bases and J lost 5, with 9 bases in between. The CDR3 spans 13 residues.

This clone was picked up a small number of times. The gene calls are TRBV28 and TRBJ1-5, with unresolved D. The V end was cut by 4 bases, the J end by 0 bases, with 4 bases between. Germline CDR1 and CDR2: MDHEN and SYDVKM. The length of the CDR3 is 13 residues. The CDR3 is CASSSYSNQPQHF. The CDR3 coding sequence is TGTGCCAGCAGTTCTTATAGCAATCAGCCCCAGCATTTT.

This sequence joins TRBV5-6 and TRBJ2-2; the match to TRBD1 covers 10 bases. The V segment lost 4 bases and the J segment 3 bases; nucleotides outside the gene matches: 3. CDR3 length: 15 residues. Germline CDR1 is SGHDT and CDR2 is YYEEEE. The CDR3 nucleotides read TGTGCCAGCAGCGGGGACAGGGGTGACACCGGGGAGCTGTTTTTT. It is translated as CASSGDRGDTGELFF.

This clone has only a few counts. CDR3 sequence reads: CASSVGSSGRFGETQYF. As DNA, the CDR3 is TGTGCCAGCAGCGTAGGAAGTAGCGGGAGATTCGGTGAGACCCAGTACTTC. The gene calls are TRBV9 and TRBJ2-5; 9 bases match TRBD2. CDR1 and CDR2 from the germline V gene are SGDLS and YYNGEE. Germline trimming cut 0 bases from V and 5 bases from J; bases unmatched to any gene: 11. CDR3 length: 17 residues.

The chain combines TRBV11-2 with TRBJ1-1; D is unclear. CDR3 length equals 13 residues. V gave up 7 bases and J gave up 5 bases, with 14 bases separating them. In germline, CDR1 is SGHAT, CDR2 FQNNGV. Here the CDR3 reads CASTVRRDTEAFF. DNA for the CDR3: TGTGCCAGCACCGTTAGGCGGGATACTGAAGCTTTCTTT.

The chain joins TRBV28 to TRBJ1-1; perhaps TRBD1 as D (5 bases). Germline V gives CDR1 MDHEN, CDR2 SYDVKM. The length of the CDR3 is 14 residues. With 6 bases removed from V and 0 bases from J, the gap between germline ends came to 11 bases. The chain's CDR3 is CASSPGGMNTEAFF. DNA of the CDR3: TGTGCCAGCAGCCCTGGGGGGATGAACACTGAAGCTTTCTTT.

The V call is TRBV5-1, the J call TRBJ2-5; no firm D call. Looked up from germline, CDR1 is SGHRS and CDR2 is YFSETQ. Deletions cut 0 bases from V and 0 bases from J, with 6 bases between. The CDR3 covers 14 residues. The DNA for the CDR3 is TGCGCCAGCAGCTTGGTGTCAGACCAAGAGACCCAGTACTTC. Residues: CASSLVSDQETQYF. The full variable domain, with the rest looked up from reference TRBV5-1 and TRBJ2-5, is KAGVTQTPRYLIKTRGQQVTLSCSPISGHRSVSWYQQTPGQGLQFLFEYFSETQRNKGNFPGRFSGRQFSNSRSEMNVSTLELGDSALYLCASSLVSDQETQYFGPGTRLLVL.

This clone was picked up a small number of times. V usage is TRBV15 and J usage is TRBJ1-1; D is unresolved. Germline lookup yields CDR1 LNHNV and CDR2 YYDKDF (reference sequence). The CDR3 contains 12 residues. The V end lost 3 bases, the J end lost 5 bases, and 7 bases lay between the germline ends. CDR3 DNA sequence: TGTGCCACCAGCAGGCGGGGAACTGAAGCTTTCTTT. This gives the protein CATSRRGTEAFF.

The V and J genes are TRBV19 and TRBJ2-1, with TRBD1 matching over 10 bases. This CDR3 region has 15 residues. Trimming cost V 5 bases and J 9 bases; bases outside gene matches: 10. Germline-derived CDR1 and CDR2 are LNHDA and SQIVND (reference sequence). CDR3 nucleotide sequence: TGTGCCAGTAGTCAGTTGGGACAGGGGAATTTTGAGCAGTTCTTC. Protein product: CASSQLGQGNFEQFF.

The chain joins TRBV5-1 to TRBJ2-1; perhaps TRBD1 as D (5 bases). Germline V CDR1 and CDR2: SGHRS, YFSETQ. V was cut by 4 bases and J by 3 bases, with 8 bases left in between. This CDR3 region has 13 residues. CDR3 residues: CASSPDSYNEQFF. CDR3 DNA sequence: TGCGCCAGCAGCCCTGACAGCTACAATGAGCAGTTCTTC.

The chain combines TRBV15 with TRBJ2-7; 8 bases align to TRBD2. The V gene end was trimmed by 5 bases and the J gene end by 2 bases; junction bases not matched to a gene: 14. The CDR3 spans 17 residues. The V gene's germline CDR1 is LNHNV and CDR2 YYDKDF (reference sequence). Written as DNA, the CDR3 is TGTGCCACCAGCCCTTATAGCGGGGTGACACGGGCCTACGAGCAGTACTTC. It yields the protein CATSPYSGVTRAYEQYF.

The gene calls are TRBV10-2 and TRBJ1-1; D is unclear. This CDR3 comprises 15 residues. Germline CDR1 WSHSY, CDR2 SAAADI. Deletions cut 2 bases from V and 7 bases from J, with 17 bases between. The CDR3 spells CASSERRKGADEAFF. The CDR3 DNA reads as TGCGCCAGCAGTGAGCGGAGAAAGGGAGCGGATGAAGCTTTCTTT.

This clone was observed a few times. This chain uses TRBV9 with TRBJ2-5; 7 bases fit TRBD2. Unmatched junction bases numbered 7, after V lost 4 bases and J lost 1 base. The CDR3 contains 15 residues. Germline CDR1 is SGDLS and CDR2 is YYNGEE. This CDR3 reads CASSTRGTIQETQYF. As DNA, the CDR3 is TGTGCCAGCAGCACTCGAGGGACTATCCAAGAGACCCAGTACTTC.

The CDR3 nucleotides are TGCAGCGTTGGGACATTCCCTGAAGCTTTCTTT. Its protein is CSVGTFPEAFF. This chain joins TRBV29-1 and TRBJ1-1, with D possibly being TRBD1 (5 bases). V was shortened by 4 bases and J by 6 bases, with 9 bases between the two germline ends. CDR3 length: 11 amino acids. Germline assignment: CDR1 SQVTM and CDR2 ANQGSEA. The whole variable domain, remainder taken from reference TRBV29-1 and TRBJ1-1, is SAVISQKPSRDICQRGTSLTIQCQVDSQVTMMFWYRQQPGQSLTLIATANQGSEATYESGFVIDKFPISRPNLTFSTLTVSNMSPEDSSIYLCSVGTFPEAFFGQGTRLTVV.

This clone has just a few counts. The chain has TRBV30 and TRBJ2-6; 8 bases align to TRBD1. The germline gives CDR1 GTSNPN, CDR2 SVGIG (reference sequence). Losses at the gene ends were 2 bases for V and 0 bases for J; bases not matched to a gene: 6. The CDR3 totals 17 residues. CDR3 DNA sequence: TGTGCCTGGAGTAGACAGGGGTCCCACTCTGGGGCCAACGTCCTGACTTTC. Translated, it gives CAWSRQGSHSGANVLTF. Drawing the rest from reference TRBV30 and TRBJ2-6, the complete variable domain is SQTIHQWPATLVQPVGSPLSLECTVEGTSNPNLYWYRQAAGRGLQLLFYSVGIGQISSEVPQNLSASRPQDRQFILSSKKLLLSDSGFYLCAWSRQGSHSGANVLTFGAGSRLTVL.

The chain carries TRBV7-9 and TRBJ2-3; D possibly corresponds to TRBD2 (6 bases). V shed 3 bases and J shed 4 bases, with 11 bases lying between them. The germline gives CDR1 SEHNR, CDR2 FQNEAQ (reference sequence). The CDR3 is made up of 14 amino acids. Here the CDR3 reads CASSFGGNADTQYF. CDR3 sequence (DNA): TGTGCCAGCAGCTTCGGCGGGAACGCAGATACGCAGTATTTT.

V usage is TRBV28 and J usage is TRBJ2-3, with 9 nucleotides matching TRBD1. There are 21 residues in the CDR3. CDR1 and CDR2 from the germline V gene are MDHEN and SYDVKM. Losses at the gene ends were 4 bases for V and 1 base for J; bases not matched to a gene: 21. CDR3 nucleotide sequence: TGTGCCAGCAGTTACGATCCTGCTGGGACAGGGAACTTCTTACGCACAGATACGCAGTATTTT. It yields the protein CASSYDPAGTGNFLRTDTQYF.

The gene calls are TRBV30 and TRBJ2-2; TRBD1 agrees at 8 bases. This CDR3 contains 14 residues. V shed 5 bases, J shed 7 bases, and the junction held 9 bases outside the gene matches. Germline values: CDR1 GTSNPN, CDR2 SVGIG (reference sequence). The CDR3, as DNA: TGTGCCTGGCGCCGGCAGGGGGCCGTCGGGGAGCTGTTTTTT. Its translation: CAWRRQGAVGELFF.

The V and J genes are TRBV4-3 and TRBJ1-4, with 9 bases matching TRBD1. The length of the CDR3 is 13 residues. Trimming at V came to 4 bases and at J to 8 bases, leaving 2 bases not matched to a gene. The V gene's germline CDR1 is LGHNA and CDR2 YSLEER. The DNA for the CDR3 is TGCGCCAGCAGCCCGGGGACAGGGGAAAAACTGTTTTTT. The encoded protein is CASSPGTGEKLFF.

This clone was seen only a few times. The chain carries TRBV7-9 and TRBJ1-1, with 12 positions matching TRBD1. V shed 4 bases and J 2 bases; nucleotides not matched to a gene: 8. CDR3 length: 17 amino acids. Germline loops: CDR1 SEHNR, CDR2 FQNEAQ (reference sequence). The CDR3 is CASSSTGTGGGNTEAFF. CDR3 coding DNA: TGTGCCAGCAGCTCTACCGGGACAGGGGGCGGTAACACTGAAGCTTTCTTT.

The rearrangement joins TRBV7-9 to TRBJ2-7; TRBD1 agrees at 7 bases. V trimming: 3 bases; J trimming: 4 bases; junction bases outside the gene matches: 3. The CDR3 has 13 residues. Germline CDR1 is SEHNR and CDR2 is FQNEAQ (reference sequence). CDR3 sequence: CASSFDRAYEQYF. DNA of the CDR3: TGTGCCAGCAGCTTCGACAGGGCGTACGAGCAGTACTTC.

The chain is built from TRBV28 and TRBJ2-5; TRBD2 matches 13 bases. Germline V gene data show CDR1 as MDHEN and CDR2 as SYDVKM. J gave up 4 bases and V 5 bases, and 1 base lay outside the gene matches. The CDR3 spans 14 residues. CDR3 DNA: TGTGCCAGCAGTGGACTAGCGGGAGTAGAGACCCAGTACTTC. Amino acids: CASSGLAGVETQYF.

This clone has ten or more counts. V and J are TRBV25-1 and TRBJ1-1; D uncertain. Trimming cost V 2 bases and J 1 base, with 2 bases left between them. The CDR3 is 12 residues long. Germline lookup yields CDR1 MGHDK and CDR2 SYGVNS. CDR3 sequence reads: CASSEQNTEAFF. The CDR3 coding sequence is TGTGCCAGCAGTGAACAGAACACTGAAGCTTTCTTT.